This TCR beta chain appears in the sequencing data of a study of cytomegalovirus exposure and HLA in healthy donors. PCR was performed using 60 Vbeta and 13 Jbeta primers. TCRdb keeps only in-frame clones here, not all; method: immunoSEQ multiplex PCR. Found here are around 160,000 clones, about 74% of them singletons; the top ten hold about 13%. General study findings and limits: Association of a missense DCLRE1C variant with TCR beta V- and J-gene trimming was reported in a later analysis. Beyond CMV serostatus, there was no information to go on about immune exposure. The study found most TCR sequences rare, yet found some public TCRs in many donors.

Germline V gene sequence: CDR1 SNHLY, CDR2 FYNNEI. With V trimmed by 6 bases and J by 8 bases, 7 bases remained unmatched. The CDR3 totals 13 residues. Remarks on this clone: Antigen: not known.

The material sequenced was PBMCs. The gene calls are TRBV2 and TRBJ1-2; TRBD1 matches 9 bases. This TCR was recovered from a man aged 35 to 55 in good health and CMV-seropositive. The CDR3 sequence is CASSRDREEGYTF. CDR3 DNA sequence: TGTGCCAGCAGCCGGGACAGGGAGGAAGGCTACACCTTC. The full variable domain, completed using reference TRBV2 and TRBJ1-2, is EPEVTQTPSHQVTQMGQEVILRCVPISNHLYFYWYRQILGQKVEFLVSFYNNEISEKSEIFDDQFSVERPDGSNFTLKIRSTKLEDSAMYFCASSRDREEGYTFGSGTRLTVV.